The text below deals with one TCR beta chain. Its antigen is still unknown. Base qualities were left out, and no much larger clone turns up one base away. This sample stems from a study of T cells after somatic rescue of genetic block (TCRdb year 2020). For context, the study as a whole: What the study looked at was long-term robustness, specifically in a T-cell system that came about through somatic rescue of a genetic block in T-cell development.

Trimming takes 3 bases off V and 1 base off J; junction bases not matched to a gene: 3. Sequences ENHRY (CDR1) and SYGVKD (CDR2) are obtained from the germline V gene. The CDR3 runs 16 amino acids, cysteine and phenylalanine included. Of all the DNA, just the CDR3 is kept, 48 bases in frame from base 1. Libraries were prepared through the immunoSEQ multiplex PCR assay. TCRdb obtained this table from immuneACCESS and retained in-frame rearrangements with V and J assigned. These tables miss some clones; where compared with another copy, unresolved V genes account for less than half of the shortfall, and the remainder is unexplained. Present in this sample are some 14,000 clones, about three quarters of which were seen just once. In total, the top ten clones hold less than 35% of the sample.

This chain is built from TRBV10-3 and TRBJ2-5; 12 middle bases align to TRBD2. The sequenced sample was peripheral blood mononuclear cells (PBMCs). The TCR was taken from a man younger than 30. The nucleotide sequence reads TGTGCCATCAGTGATAGGACTAGCGGGGCCCAAGAGACCCAGTACTTC. Its protein reads: CAISDRTSGAQETQYF.